The rows below give T cell receptor beta chains drawn from one sample of a study of OX40 agonist ivuxolimab in advanced cancers. TCRdb's copy holds only in-frame clones and misses some; the assay was immunoSEQ multiplex PCR. Of approximately 68,000 clones detected, roughly 90% appear once; the ten largest clones hold 10%. The sequenced sample was CD4+ or CD8+ T cells sorted from blood, obtained in a trial of the OX40 agonist ivuxolimab. Receptors originate from an adult with an advanced solid tumor such as melanoma, head and neck, liver or kidney cancer. Both conserved end residues are part of each CDR3. Each record gives: V gene, D gene, clone size, J gene, CDR3 DNA, CDR3 protein. D genes are given only for firm matches. Size values are once, few and many counts, or a class for expanded clones, and some rows have none.

V: TRBV11-2; D: TRBD1; size: -; J: TRBJ2-7; DNA: TGTGCCAGCAGCTTAGCTACAGGGGGATACGAGCAGTACTTC; CDR3: CASSLATGGYEQYF
V: TRBV5-1; D: -; size: once; J: TRBJ2-7; DNA: TGCGCCAGCAGCTATTGGCAGGCCTCCTACGAGCAGTACTTC; CDR3: CASSYWQASYEQYF
V: TRBV5-6; D: TRBD1; size: -; J: TRBJ1-2; DNA: TGTGCCAGCAGCCCGGGACAGAGCTATGGCTACACCTTC; CDR3: CASSPGQSYGYTF
V: TRBV7-9; D: -; size: few; J: TRBJ1-6; DNA: TGTGCCAGCAGCTTAGTCGGCACAGGTTCACCCCTCCACTTT; CDR3: CASSLVGTGSPLHF
V: TRBV11-2; D: TRBD1; size: -; J: TRBJ1-1; DNA: TGTGCCAGCAGCTTATGGACAGGGATAAAGGACACTGAAGCTTTCTTT; CDR3: CASSLWTGIKDTEAFF
V: TRBV27; D: -; size: -; J: TRBJ2-7; DNA: TGTGCCAGCAACAAGGGTCCGGGAGCTCCCTACGAGCAGTACTTC; CDR3: CASNKGPGAPYEQYF
V: TRBV11-2; D: TRBD2; size: -; J: TRBJ2-2; DNA: TGTGCCAGCAGCTTTAGCGGGGGGGCTAACACCGGGGAGCTGTTTTTT; CDR3: CASSFSGGANTGELFF
V: TRBV7-9; D: TRBD2; size: -; J: TRBJ2-7; DNA: TGTGCCAGCAGCCCCGGACTAGCGGGGGTCCTGGGGGAGCAGTACTTC; CDR3: CASSPGLAGVLGEQYF
V: TRBV5-1; D: TRBD2; size: -; J: TRBJ2-7; DNA: TGCGCCAGCAGCCCCCGCGGGGGGGCCTTGTACGAGCAGTACTTC; CDR3: CASSPRGGALYEQYF
V: TRBV10-3; D: TRBD2; size: few; J: TRBJ2-7; DNA: TGTGCCATCAGTGAGTCCCTAGCGGGGGAGTACGAGCAGTACTTC; CDR3: CAISESLAGEYEQYF
V: TRBV9; D: -; size: -; J: TRBJ1-1; DNA: TGTGCCAGCAGCGTAGATGCGGCGATGAACACTGAAGCTTTCTTT; CDR3: CASSVDAAMNTEAFF
V: TRBV27; D: -; size: -; J: TRBJ2-7; DNA: TGTGCCAGCAGCCCCGAGCCGACTTACTACGAGCAGTACTTC; CDR3: CASSPEPTYYEQYF
V: TRBV5-3; D: TRBD1; size: -; J: TRBJ2-2; DNA: TGTGCCAGAAGTTCGGACAGGGTTTTCGGCGGGGAGCTGTTTTTT; CDR3: CARSSDRVFGGELFF
V: TRBV2; D: -; size: -; J: TRBJ2-3; DNA: TGTGCCAGCAAAGGGACCGGGACTAGCACAGATACGCAGTATTTT; CDR3: CASKGTGTSTDTQYF
V: TRBV6-6; D: -; size: -; J: TRBJ2-7; DNA: TGTGCCAGCAGACCATTCCCTGGGTCCTACGAGCAGTACTTC; CDR3: CASRPFPGSYEQYF
V: TRBV19; D: TRBD1; size: -; J: TRBJ2-7; DNA: TGTGCCAGTAGCCGACCGCCGGGACAGGGGGCTGGGGAGCAGTACTTC; CDR3: CASSRPPGQGAGEQYF
V: TRBV19; D: -; size: -; J: TRBJ2-2; DNA: TGTGCCAGTAGTATAGGCTGGGGGGCAACCGGGGAGCTGTTTTTT; CDR3: CASSIGWGATGELFF
V: TRBV6-6; D: TRBD1; size: -; J: TRBJ2-1; DNA: TGTGCCAGCAGTTTCCCGGGACAGTTCTACAATGAGCAGTTCTTC; CDR3: CASSFPGQFYNEQFF
V: TRBV4-3; D: -; size: -; J: TRBJ2-3; DNA: TGCGCCAGCAGCCAAGATCGGGGCAGAAGGGGATACGGAGATACGCAGTATTTT; CDR3: CASSQDRGRRGYGDTQYF
V: TRBV5-6; D: -; size: -; J: TRBJ2-7; DNA: TGTGCCAGCAGCTTGGGCCCTTGGGCTGTAGAGCAGTACTTC; CDR3: CASSLGPWAVEQYF
V: TRBV6-6; D: -; size: -; J: TRBJ2-6; DNA: TGTGCCAGCAGTTCGACAGGTCCCGGGGCCAACGTCCTGACTTTC; CDR3: CASSSTGPGANVLTF
V: TRBV14; D: TRBD1; size: -; J: TRBJ1-2; DNA: TGTGCCAGTTCTACAGGGGCGCGATATGGCTACACCTTC; CDR3: CASSTGARYGYTF
V: TRBV7-9; D: -; size: -; J: TRBJ1-3; DNA: TGTGCCAGCAGCTTAGCCAACTCTGGAAACACCATATATTTT; CDR3: CASSLANSGNTIYF
V: TRBV28; D: -; size: -; J: TRBJ1-5; DNA: TGTGCCAGCAGTTGGGCAGGCAATCAGCCCCAGCATTTT; CDR3: CASSWAGNQPQHF
V: TRBV28; D: -; size: once; J: TRBJ1-5; DNA: TGTGCCAGCAGCCACCCACCCGCTGGTTCGCATTTT; CDR3: CASSHPPAGSHF
V: TRBV7-6; D: -; size: -; J: TRBJ2-1; DNA: TGTGCCAGCAGCTTAGTCGGGGGCGAGGGTCGCAATGAGCAGTTCTTC; CDR3: CASSLVGGEGRNEQFF
V: TRBV7-9; D: TRBD2; size: once; J: TRBJ2-3; DNA: TGTGCCAGCAGCCCATGGACTAGCGCAACAGATACGCAGTATTTT; CDR3: CASSPWTSATDTQYF
V: TRBV5-4; D: -; size: -; J: TRBJ1-2; DNA: TGTGCCAGCAGCCCGGACAATCCTACATATGGCTACACCTTC; CDR3: CASSPDNPTYGYTF
V: TRBV13; D: TRBD1; size: -; J: TRBJ2-7; DNA: TGTGCCAGCGGGTTAAAGACAGGGGTCGCCTACGAGCAGTACTTC; CDR3: CASGLKTGVAYEQYF
V: TRBV30; D: TRBD1; size: once; J: TRBJ2-7; DNA: TGTGCCTGGAACTTTGGGGGACAGCTCTACGAGCAGTACTTC; CDR3: CAWNFGGQLYEQYF
V: TRBV19; D: TRBD1; size: few; J: TRBJ1-1; DNA: TGTGCCAGTAGCCAACAGGGGGCTAACACTGAAGCTTTCTTT; CDR3: CASSQQGANTEAFF
V: TRBV4-1; D: TRBD2; size: -; J: TRBJ2-7; DNA: TGCGCCAGCAGCCAGACTAGCGGGTCCTACGAGCAGTACTTC; CDR3: CASSQTSGSYEQYF
V: TRBV5-1; D: -; size: -; J: TRBJ2-7; DNA: TGCGCCAGCAGCTTACTCACTTCCTACGAGCAGTACTTC; CDR3: CASSLLTSYEQYF
V: TRBV6-5; D: -; size: -; J: TRBJ2-6; DNA: TGTGCCAGCAGTTATGGGGCCAACGTCCTGACTTTC; CDR3: CASSYGANVLTF
V: TRBV13; D: TRBD1; size: -; J: TRBJ2-7; DNA: TGTGCCAGCAGCCCGGGACAGGGTACCTACGAGCAGTACTTC; CDR3: CASSPGQGTYEQYF
V: TRBV14; D: -; size: -; J: TRBJ2-7; DNA: TGTGCCAGCAGCCAATTCGTTGGGGGTTGGGAGCAGTACTTC; CDR3: CASSQFVGGWEQYF
V: TRBV10-1; D: -; size: -; J: TRBJ2-7; DNA: TGCGCCAGCAGTGAGTTTCAGACAGGAAGGGTCCTAGAGCAGTACTTC; CDR3: CASSEFQTGRVLEQYF
V: TRBV4-3; D: -; size: -; J: TRBJ2-6; DNA: TGCGCCAGCAGCCAAGAGAGCAGGTTGTTCTCTGGGGCCAACGTCCTGACTTTC; CDR3: CASSQESRLFSGANVLTF
V: TRBV2; D: -; size: -; J: TRBJ2-7; DNA: TGTGCCAGCAGTGAGGGGCGGCCAGGCTCCTACGAGCAGTACTTC; CDR3: CASSEGRPGSYEQYF
V: TRBV5-4; D: TRBD1; size: -; J: TRBJ2-3; DNA: TGTGCCAGCAGCGGGGACAGGGGCTACACAGATACGCAGTATTTT; CDR3: CASSGDRGYTDTQYF
V: TRBV12-5; D: -; size: -; J: TRBJ2-7; DNA: TGTGCTAGTGGTTTGGGACAGTACTACGAGCAGTACTTC; CDR3: CASGLGQYYEQYF
V: TRBV10-3; D: -; size: -; J: TRBJ1-2; DNA: TGTGCCATTCACACAGAACCGACAGTCAACTATGGCTACACCTTC; CDR3: CAIHTEPTVNYGYTF
V: TRBV5-4; D: -; size: -; J: TRBJ2-1; DNA: TGTGCCAGCAGCCCCGGTGGCCGCTCCTACAATGAGCAGTTCTTC; CDR3: CASSPGGRSYNEQFF
V: TRBV27; D: -; size: -; J: TRBJ2-7; DNA: TGTGCCAGCAGCTTAGGGCTCAGGGGCGACGAGCAGTACTTC; CDR3: CASSLGLRGDEQYF
V: TRBV11-1; D: -; size: -; J: TRBJ2-7; DNA: TGTGCCAGCAGCTTTGGAGACCCCTACGAGCAGTACTTC; CDR3: CASSFGDPYEQYF
V: TRBV13; D: -; size: once; J: TRBJ2-1; DNA: TGTGCCAGCAGCTTAGACGGGTTACCCTACAATGAGCAGTTCTTC; CDR3: CASSLDGLPYNEQFF
V: TRBV6-6; D: -; size: -; J: TRBJ2-7; DNA: TGTGCCAGCAGAAGCGGGACAGGCAGCTCCTACGAGCAGTACTTC; CDR3: CASRSGTGSSYEQYF
V: TRBV2; D: TRBD1; size: -; J: TRBJ1-2; DNA: TGTGCCAGCAGCACGGGACAGGGGGCGCCAGGCTACACCTTC; CDR3: CASSTGQGAPGYTF
V: TRBV9; D: -; size: -; J: TRBJ1-6; DNA: TGTGCCAGCAGCGTAGGAGGGACCAATTCACCCCTCCACTTT; CDR3: CASSVGGTNSPLHF
V: TRBV6-5; D: TRBD1; size: -; J: TRBJ2-7; DNA: TGTGCCAGCAGTCCGCTCGACAGGGCCTACGAGCAGTACTTC; CDR3: CASSPLDRAYEQYF
V: TRBV9; D: TRBD2; size: -; J: TRBJ2-3; DNA: TGTGCCAGCAGCGAGTCGGGACTAGCGGGGGGACTGACTAGCACAGATACGCAGTATTTT; CDR3: CASSESGLAGGLTSTDTQYF
V: TRBV2; D: -; size: few; J: TRBJ1-2; DNA: TGTGCCAGCAGTGAACTGGGACTTCCGGGGGATGGCTACACCTTC; CDR3: CASSELGLPGDGYTF
V: TRBV21-1; D: -; size: -; J: TRBJ1-5; DNA: TGTGCCAGCATCCGGACCCGGGTCGATCAGCCCCAGCATTTT; CDR3: CASIRTRVDQPQHF
V: TRBV5-5; D: TRBD2; size: -; J: TRBJ2-1; DNA: TGTGCCAGCAGCCCTGGGACTAGCGTGGCCAATGAGCAGTTCTTC; CDR3: CASSPGTSVANEQFF
V: TRBV11-2; D: -; size: -; J: TRBJ2-7; DNA: TGTGCCAGCAGCTTAGGGACAGACTCCTACGAGCAGTACTTC; CDR3: CASSLGTDSYEQYF
V: TRBV6-6; D: TRBD2; size: few; J: TRBJ2-2; DNA: TGTGCCAGCAGTTACGGGAGGGCTAGCGGGGGCGGGGAGCTGTTTTTT; CDR3: CASSYGRASGGGELFF
V: TRBV5-4; D: -; size: once; J: TRBJ2-3; DNA: TGTGCCAACACCCCCCTTCAGGGCACAGATACGCAGTATTTT; CDR3: CANTPLQGTDTQYF